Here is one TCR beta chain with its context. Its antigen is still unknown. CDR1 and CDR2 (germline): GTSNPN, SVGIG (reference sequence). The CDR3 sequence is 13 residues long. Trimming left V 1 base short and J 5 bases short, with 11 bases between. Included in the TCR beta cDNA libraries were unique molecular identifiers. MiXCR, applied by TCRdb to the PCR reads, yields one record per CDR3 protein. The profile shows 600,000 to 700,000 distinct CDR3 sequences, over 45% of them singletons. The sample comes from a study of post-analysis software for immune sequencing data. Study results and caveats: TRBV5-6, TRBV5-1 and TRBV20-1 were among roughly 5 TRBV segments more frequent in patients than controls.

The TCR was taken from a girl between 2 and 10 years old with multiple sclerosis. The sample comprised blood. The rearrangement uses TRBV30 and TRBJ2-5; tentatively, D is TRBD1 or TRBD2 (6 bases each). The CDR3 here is CAWSGGGPETQYF. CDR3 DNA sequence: TGTGCCTGGAGTGGTGGGGGGCCTGAGACCCAGTACTTC. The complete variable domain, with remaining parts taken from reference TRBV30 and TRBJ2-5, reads SQTIHQWPATLVQPVGSPLSLECTVEGTSNPNLYWYRQAAGRGLQLLFYSVGIGQISSEVPQNLSASRPQDRQFILSSKKLLLSDSGFYLCAWSGGGPETQYFGPGTRLLVL.